The following is a T cell receptor (beta chain) sequence with its context. Patients had resection in Japan or China between about 2013 and 2017. Sequencing used immunoSEQ multiplex PCR; TCRdb keeps in-frame clones, though not all of them. The sample lists several thousand clones, 80% to 90% seen once, with 5.8% in the top ten. The data derive from a study of immune evolution from preneoplasia to lung adenocarcinoma. This CDR3 spans 16 amino acids. Germline CDR1 reads MGHRA; CDR2 reads YSYEKL. V lost 1 base to trimming and J lost 5 bases, with 17 bases between them. The clonotype originates from an older person with lung adenocarcinoma. This chain connects TRBV4-1 to TRBJ1-2; D call uncertain. Sequencing was done on a sample of FFPE minimally invasive lung adenocarcinoma tissue. The CDR3 nucleotides are TGCGCCAGCAGCCAAGGTGAAGGGTTTCCGTTATATGGCTACACCTTC. Its protein is CASSQGEGFPLYGYTF.